The T cell receptor beta chain described here comes from a study of PD-1 blockade in classical Hodgkin lymphoma. Background on the study: A 3 mg/kg intravenous dose of nivolumab was received by patients every 2 weeks.

Turning to this clone: Its matching antigen is unknown.

Study-wide results and caveats: Newly diagnosed patients reportedly had lower baseline TCR diversity than healthy donors. Patients who responded completely had about the same baseline diversity as newly diagnosed patients.

After autologous stem cell transplantation all patients relapsed, and prior brentuximab vedotin exposure differed between cohorts. Classifying best responses yielded complete response, partial response or progressive disease. Only in-frame clones appear in the TCRdb table, and some are missing; sequencing was by immunoSEQ multiplex PCR. The data show 9,900 or so clones, about three quarters seen once. CDR1 is SGDLS and CDR2 is YYNGEE in the germline V gene. The CDR3 runs 13 residues. Trimming took off 0 bases at V and 10 bases at J, with 10 bases between the two ends. The input for sequencing was peripheral blood mononuclear cells (PBMCs), taken at baseline. The sequence derives from a human donor with classical Hodgkin lymphoma. The chain recombines TRBV9 with TRBJ2-2; D ambiguous. The CDR3 DNA is TGTGCCAGCAGCGTAGGCTTTTCAGAGGAGCTGTTTTTT. Translated, it gives CASSVGFSEELFF.